This entry concerns a single T cell receptor beta chain. It has no known antigen specificity. Base-call qualities are not available, and no considerably larger clone is one nucleotide away. TCR beta VDJ combination and CDR3 sequence profiling used genomic DNA as the template. TCR repertoire sequencing was run on an Illumina HiSeq 2000. In the paper's pipeline: Repertoires were assessed using TRBV/TRBJ rearrangement plots, CDR3 size and DJ length profiles, and Simpson's diversity index. The most abundant DNA sequence in the deep sequencing data was taken as the immunodominant clone. CDR3 amino acid sequences were screened for sharing across subjects and were compared with published repertoires and the VDJdb database. TCRdb reprocessed the public reads (quality trimming at Q25 with fastp, clone calling with MiXCR) and kept in-frame beta chains. Each entry merges the rows of one CDR3 protein and shows their most common DNA and genes. For this entry, the V and J calls and clone size follow TCRdb and not the study's own pipeline. A total of 150,000 to 200,000 distinct CDR3 sequences appear in this sample, roughly half of them only once. Jointly, the top ten make up about 2.9% of the sample.

The patients picked for sequencing were ones in whom flow cytometry had shown an expansion of CD8+CD57+ cells. Every patient had severe acquired aplastic anemia, diagnosed using the International Study of Aplastic Anemia and Agranulocytosis and Camitta criteria. No patient had received any therapy when blood was sampled. In this study, sorted CD4+ and CD8+ T cells from the blood of healthy subjects and of severe aplastic anemia patients had their TCR repertoires deep-sequenced. Patients were enrolled in the USA under clinicaltrials.gov protocols 00001620, 01623167, 00001397, 00071045, 00081523 and 00961064. Ficoll-Paque density gradient centrifugation was used to isolate peripheral blood mononuclear cells. Before DNA extraction, CD4+ and CD8+ T cells were sorted by FACS or by magnetic beads. This entry comes from a study of CD8+CD57+ T cells in acquired aplastic anemia (dated by TCRdb to the late 2010s). Broadly, across the study: On average, sorted CD4+ and CD8+ cells yielded about 3 ug of extracted DNA, with a range of roughly 0.18 to 30 ug. A CD8+CD57+ expansion meant a frequency higher than the mean frequency seen in healthy subjects.

What the study reported, not specific to this receptor: Although 25 to 30 CD8+ CDR3 sequences were shared by patients and controls, these sequences appeared highly expressed in patients and within the immunodominant clones of patients. CD8+ Simpson's diversity did not differ significantly between patients and healthy controls (P=0.060).

The source material was sorted CD4+, CD8+, or CD8+CD57+ T cells (not recorded which) from PBMCs. The TCR originated in a human donor with aplastic anemia.

The CDR3 region: CSVDDKYIYGYTF. The nucleotide sequence is TGCAGCGTTGATGACAAGTACATCTATGGCTACACCTTC. This receptor chain uses TRBV29-1 and TRBJ1-2; no D gene can be assigned with confidence. V drops 3 bases and J drops 4 bases, leaving 12 bases in between. From its cysteine to its phenylalanine, the CDR3 spans 13 amino acids. Only the CDR3 portion is preserved as DNA: 39 bases, with reading frame beginning at the first base. The germline V gene provides CDR1 SQVTM and CDR2 ANQGSEA.